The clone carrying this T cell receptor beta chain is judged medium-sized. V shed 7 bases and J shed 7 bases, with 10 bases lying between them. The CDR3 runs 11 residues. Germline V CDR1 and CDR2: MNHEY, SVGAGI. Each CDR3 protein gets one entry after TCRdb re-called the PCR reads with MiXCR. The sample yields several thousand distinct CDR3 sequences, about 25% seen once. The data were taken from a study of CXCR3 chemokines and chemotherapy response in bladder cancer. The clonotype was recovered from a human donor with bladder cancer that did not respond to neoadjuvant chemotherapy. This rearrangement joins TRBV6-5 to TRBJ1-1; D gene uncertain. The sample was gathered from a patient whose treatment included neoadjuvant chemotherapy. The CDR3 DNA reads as TGTGCCAGCAAATCGACCAATGAAGCTTTCTTT. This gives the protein CASKSTNEAFF.